This T cell receptor beta chain is from a study of blood T cell repertoires in COVID-19. Study summary: T cells, B-cell-depleted T cells, or PBMCs supplied cDNA or gDNA.

This clone was recorded once. V lost 4 bases and J 4 bases, leaving 17 bases between the germline ends. The CDR3 covers 14 residues. Germline assignment: CDR1 SQVTM and CDR2 ANQGSEA. Repertoires were generated with immunoSEQ multiplex PCR, while TCRdb's copy carries only in-frame clones and drops some. The sample records around 260,000 clones, about 89% being singletons. This sequence was found in a man aged 30-40 years with acute or convalescent COVID-19. J is TRBJ2-7 and V is TRBV29-1, with a tentative D call TRBD1 (6 bases). Sequenced input: peripheral blood. The DNA of the CDR3 is TGCAGCGTTGCCCAAGGGGACGACAGGTACGAGCAGTACTTC. Translated: CSVAQGDDRYEQYF.